Below, 25 T cell receptor beta chains from the same sample are listed, as sequenced in a study of blood T cell repertoires in COVID-19. Profiled with immunoSEQ multiplex PCR; TCRdb holds only in-frame clones, not every one. The sample contains under 300,000 clones, 89% of which appear only once. Sequencing was carried out using peripheral blood. Source of these receptors: a woman aged 40 to 50 who had recovered from COVID-19.

The genes are TRBV12-1 and TRBJ2-7; the D call TRBD2 from the table was never checked on the DNA. TRBV12-1 is a pseudogene. This CDR3 spans 14 amino acids. The CDR3 sequence is CASSFGSGRLEQYV. The CDR3 nucleotides are TGTGCCAGCAGCTTCGGTAGCGGGAGGCTCGAGCAGTACGTC.

This clone was seen only once. The V gene is TRBV11-2, the J gene TRBJ2-2; D may be TRBD2 (6 bases). CDR3 length: 18 residues. The V gene's germline CDR1 is SGHAT and CDR2 FQNNGV. Trimming pared 10 bases from V and 0 bases from J, leaving 24 bases between. CDR3 bases: TGTGCCACCACAAATTTGGGGCAGGAGGGAACGAACACCGGGGAGCTGTTTTTT. It yields the protein CATTNLGQEGTNTGELFF.

J is TRBJ2-1 and V is TRBV30; possibly TRBD1 for D (5 bases). Trimming left V 5 bases short and J 0 bases short, with 8 bases between. Germline V lookup: CDR1 GTSNPN, CDR2 SVGIG (reference sequence). The CDR3 runs 13 residues. The CDR3 reads CAWDSSSYNEQFF. The CDR3 DNA is TGTGCCTGGGACAGTAGCTCCTACAATGAGCAGTTCTTC.

The CDR3 nucleotides read TGTGCCAGCAGTAAATCGGGAGGACAAGAGACCCAGTACTTC. This translates into CASSKSGGQETQYF. The chain couples TRBV9 to TRBJ2-5; 7 bases align to TRBD2. V shed 5 bases, J shed 2 bases, and the junction held 6 bases outside the gene matches. CDR3 length: 14 residues. From germline, CDR1 is SGDLS and CDR2 YYNGEE.

The sample holds one count of this clone. The rearrangement links TRBV29-1 to TRBJ2-5, with D hard to call. Germline V gene lookup returns CDR1 SQVTM and CDR2 ANQGSEA. This CDR3 is 13 amino acids long. V was shortened by 0 bases and J by 10 bases, with 15 bases between the two germline ends. The CDR3 spells CSVEDTTRSGQYF. The CDR3, as DNA: TGCAGCGTTGAAGATACAACCCGCTCGGGCCAGTACTTC.

The chain's CDR3 is CASYPGGSHTEAFF. Written as DNA, the CDR3 is TGTGCCAGCTACCCCGGGGGTTCACACACTGAAGCTTTCTTT. The chain links TRBV28 to TRBJ1-1; D might be TRBD1 (5 bases). Germline values: CDR1 MDHEN, CDR2 SYDVKM. The length of the CDR3 is 14 residues. With 8 bases removed from V and 3 bases from J, the gap between germline ends came to 16 bases.

The rearrangement joins TRBV12-5 to TRBJ1-3, with 7 bases lining up with TRBD1. There are 14 residues in the CDR3. From germline, CDR1 is LGHNT and CDR2 FRNRAP. V shed 7 bases and J 8 bases; nucleotides not matched to a gene: 11. For the CDR3, the DNA is TGTGCTAGTGCTAACGACAGGGCAAAGGACACCATATATTTT. Translation: CASANDRAKDTIYF.

This clone has only a few counts. The chain joins TRBV2 to TRBJ2-7; D possibly corresponds to TRBD2 (6 bases). V shed 3 bases and J shed 3 bases, with 9 bases lying between them. Germline V gene sequence: CDR1 SNHLY, CDR2 FYNNEI. This CDR3 has 13 amino acids. As DNA, the CDR3 is TGTGCCAGCAGTGACGGAGGGTACTACGAGCAGTACTTC. Its protein is CASSDGGYYEQYF.

This rearrangement joins TRBV5-1 to TRBJ2-2, with TRBD2 identical over 9 bases. CDR1 is SGHRS, CDR2 YFSETQ, per germline. Trimming took 1 base from V and 5 from J; bases not matched to a gene: 3. The CDR3 has 15 amino acids. The CDR3 region has the DNA TGCGCCAGCAGCTTGTTAGCGGGGGAGACCGGGGAGCTGTTTTTT. Translated: CASSLLAGETGELFF.

The chain recombines TRBV9 with TRBJ2-5; maybe TRBD2 (7 bases). The CDR3 totals 13 residues. The germline V and J ends were trimmed by 3 bases and 5 bases, with 11 bases remaining between them. The germline V gene encodes CDR1 SGDLS and CDR2 YYNGEE. The CDR3 coding sequence is TGTGCCAGCAGCGCACAGGGAGGGGAGACCCAGTACTTC. This codes for CASSAQGGETQYF.

V and J are TRBV5-8 and TRBJ2-7, with TRBD2 identical over 7 bases. V was pared by 4 bases and J by 5 bases, with 9 bases of the junction left unmatched. CDR1 is SGHTS and CDR2 is YDEGEE in the germline V gene. The CDR3 runs 14 residues. The DNA for the CDR3 is TGTGCCAGCAGCATCGCACTAGCGTATAACGAGCAGTACGTC. Translation: CASSIALAYNEQYV.

This sequence joins TRBV10-2 and TRBJ2-5; 8 bases are shared with TRBD1. Losses at the gene ends were 0 bases for V and 0 bases for J; bases not matched to a gene: 3. Germline V gives CDR1 WSHSY, CDR2 SAAADI. The CDR3 sequence is 16 residues long. The CDR3 reads CASSESRGQDQETQYF. The CDR3 DNA reads as TGCGCCAGCAGTGAGTCGCGGGGACAGGACCAAGAGACCCAGTACTTC.

The genes are TRBV28 and TRBJ1-5, with TRBD1 matching over 7 bases. There are 15 residues in the CDR3. V was clipped by 5 bases and J by 2 bases; unmatched bases: 6. The V gene's germline CDR1 is MDHEN and CDR2 SYDVKM. The CDR3 sequence is CASSREGAGNQPQHF. As DNA, the CDR3 is TGTGCCAGCAGTCGGGAGGGGGCCGGCAATCAGCCCCAGCATTTT.

This chain links TRBV7-9 with TRBJ1-1, with D uncertain. CDR1 is SEHNR, CDR2 FQNEAQ, per germline (reference sequence). The CDR3 sequence is 15 residues long. V lost 1 base, J lost 2 bases, and 11 bases lay in between. The CDR3 reads CASSLDRASNTEAFF. The CDR3 DNA sequence: TGTGCCAGCAGCTTAGACAGAGCATCTAACACTGAAGCTTTCTTT.

The CDR3 spells CASWALPSYEQYF. The CDR3 DNA reads TGTGCCAGCTGGGCGCTTCCCTCCTACGAGCAGTACTTC. The J gene is TRBJ2-7, the V gene TRBV2; D gene ambiguous. The CDR3 is made up of 13 amino acids. CDR1 is SNHLY, CDR2 FYNNEI, per germline. V was clipped by 8 bases and J by 0 bases, with 11 bases between them.

The rearrangement uses TRBV9 and TRBJ2-7, with 8 bases lining up with TRBD1. The CDR3 runs to 14 residues. V shed 3 bases and J 2 bases; nucleotides not matched to a gene: 4. CDR1 SGDLS and CDR2 YYNGEE come from the germline V gene. CDR3 region: CASSAGQVPYEQYF. CDR3 in DNA: TGTGCCAGCAGCGCGGGACAGGTACCCTACGAGCAGTACTTC.

The genes are TRBV7-2 and TRBJ2-1; TRBD2 agrees at 7 bases. V was clipped by 3 bases and J by 7 bases; unmatched bases: 3. This CDR3 is built from 13 residues. CDR1 and CDR2 (germline): SGHTA, FQGNSA. CDR3 sequence reads: CASSLRLANEQFF. The CDR3 DNA reads as TGTGCCAGCAGCTTGCGACTAGCTAATGAGCAGTTCTTC.

This sequence joins TRBV6-5 and TRBJ1-5; 8 nucleotides align to TRBD1. Germline CDR1 and CDR2: MNHEY and SVGAGI. The CDR3 runs 14 residues. V dropped 6 bases and J dropped 3; count of bases not matched to a gene: 4. DNA for the CDR3: TGTGCCAGCAGCCTACAGGGGGTCAATCAGCCCCAGCATTTT. Protein sequence: CASSLQGVNQPQHF.

The chain uses TRBV19 and TRBJ2-1; 10 bases are a match to TRBD1. This CDR3 spans 14 amino acids. Losses at the gene ends were 3 bases for V and 9 bases for J; bases not matched to a gene: 5. Germline CDR1 is LNHDA and CDR2 is SQIVND (reference sequence). CDR3 sequence: CASSIVGQGPEQFF. CDR3 DNA: TGTGCCAGTAGTATTGTGGGACAGGGGCCTGAGCAGTTCTTC.

The gene calls are TRBV7-9 and TRBJ1-2, with D unresolved. The CDR3 totals 13 residues. V gave up 10 bases and J gave up 2 bases, with 14 bases separating them. Germline loops: CDR1 SEHNR, CDR2 FQNEAQ (reference sequence). In nucleotides, the CDR3 is TGTGCCACGGCGGCCGGTGAAAACTATGGCTACACCTTC. Protein sequence: CATAAGENYGYTF.

This clone has only a few counts. This chain joins TRBV19 and TRBJ2-1; 14 bases align to TRBD2. V was pared by 3 bases and J by 7 bases, with 5 bases of the junction left unmatched. This CDR3 spans 16 amino acids. CDR1 is LNHDA and CDR2 is SQIVND in the germline V gene (reference sequence). This CDR3 is CASSMPTSGRENEQFF. The CDR3 DNA reads TGTGCCAGTAGTATGCCGACTAGCGGGAGGGAAAATGAGCAGTTCTTC.

The V and J genes are TRBV15 and TRBJ1-1; TRBD1 matches at 8 bases. The V gene end was trimmed by 3 bases and the J gene end by 5 bases; junction bases not matched to a gene: 8. Germline V gene sequence: CDR1 LNHNV, CDR2 YYDKDF (reference sequence). The CDR3 extends over 15 amino acids. The CDR3 DNA reads as TGTGCCACCAGCAGGGACCGGGACAGGCTGACTGAAGCTTTCTTT. It translates to CATSRDRDRLTEAFF.

This clone was counted a few times. The chain carries TRBV5-4 and TRBJ2-7; TRBD1 matches 7 bases. With V trimmed by 2 bases and J by 4 bases, 6 bases remained unmatched. Germline values: CDR1 SGHNT, CDR2 YYREEE (reference sequence). CDR3 length: 14 amino acids. Here the CDR3 reads CASSLGTESYEQYF. The CDR3 coding sequence is TGTGCCAGCAGCTTAGGGACAGAGTCATACGAGCAGTACTTC.

The chain uses TRBV2 and TRBJ2-2; D perhaps matches TRBD2 (5 bases). V dropped 2 bases and J dropped 5 bases, with 9 bases sitting between them. Germline V lookup: CDR1 SNHLY, CDR2 FYNNEI. This CDR3 spans 14 amino acids. The CDR3 is CASSEIRRTGELFF. CDR3 coding DNA: TGTGCCAGCAGTGAAATCAGGAGGACCGGGGAGCTGTTTTTT.

V gene TRBV10-2 combines with J gene TRBJ2-1; D is unresolved. The CDR3 is made up of 13 amino acids. The V end was cut by 2 bases, the J end by 7 bases, with 9 bases between. CDR1 and CDR2 (germline): WSHSY, SAAADI. CDR3 coding DNA: TGCGCCAGCAGTGAGGGGCAGCTGAATGAGCAGTTCTTC. It is translated as CASSEGQLNEQFF.